The 31 T cell receptor beta chains in this list originate from one sample, sequenced in a study of PD-1 blockade in classical Hodgkin lymphoma. Every patient experienced relapse after autologous stem cell transplantation, and brentuximab vedotin exposure varied. Sequencing was performed with immunoSEQ multiplex PCR; in TCRdb, only in-frame clones are kept and a portion is missing. The repertoire holds 20,000 to 25,000 clones, with more than 60% as singletons. The sequences come from peripheral blood mononuclear cells (PBMCs), collected at baseline. The receptors come from a human donor with classical Hodgkin lymphoma.

The chain carries TRBV9 and TRBJ2-7, with 7 nucleotides matching TRBD2. Germline V gene sequence: CDR1 SGDLS, CDR2 YYNGEE. The J segment lost 7 bases and the V segment lost 3 bases, leaving 19 bases of the junction unmatched. There are 17 residues in the CDR3. The CDR3 DNA reads TGTGCCAGCAGCGAGGATCGGGAGCTAGCGGTCCCTCGTGAGCAGTACTTC. Amino acids: CASSEDRELAVPREQYF.

The chain recombines TRBV7-2 with TRBJ1-6, with a possible D match to TRBD1 (6 bases). The V end was cut by 1 base, the J end by 7 bases, with 11 bases between. The germline gives CDR1 SGHTA, CDR2 FQGNSA. The CDR3 totals 15 residues. The DNA of the CDR3 is TGTGCCAGCAGCTTAGACAGGGCCGGCAATTCACCCCTCCACTTT. This sequence encodes CASSLDRAGNSPLHF.

CDR3 amino acids: CASSRTLGGRNEQFF. The CDR3 DNA reads TGCGCCAGCAGCCGAACACTTGGGGGTCGCAATGAGCAGTTCTTC. The V call is TRBV4-3, the J call TRBJ2-1; D is possibly TRBD1 or TRBD2 (5 bases each). Germline assignment: CDR1 LGHNA and CDR2 YSLEER. The CDR3 consists of 15 residues. Trimming shortened V by 4 bases and J by 6 bases, and 16 bases separated the two germline ends.

The chain couples TRBV4-3 to TRBJ1-5; 9 positions match TRBD1. Germline V gene data show CDR1 as LGHNA and CDR2 as YSLEER. J was trimmed by 4 bases and V by 1 base; bases with no gene match: 8. This CDR3 is built from 17 residues. CDR3 sequence (DNA): TGCGCCAGCAGCCAAGCCCCTCCGGGACAGGGTAATCAGCCCCAGCATTTT. This codes for CASSQAPPGQGNQPQHF.

V is TRBV2 and J is TRBJ1-2; D is undetermined. The germline V gene encodes CDR1 SNHLY and CDR2 FYNNEI. Trimming pared 4 bases from V and 2 bases from J, leaving 11 bases between. The CDR3 is 14 amino acids. CDR3 in amino acids: CASSVGTKNYGYTF. In DNA, the CDR3 is TGTGCCAGCAGTGTTGGAACCAAAAACTATGGCTACACCTTC.

This chain links TRBV6-5 with TRBJ2-5, with D maybe TRBD1 (6 bases). Germline CDR1 and CDR2: MNHEY and SVGAGI. V dropped 6 bases and J dropped 5 bases, with 19 bases sitting between them. The CDR3 extends over 15 amino acids. The CDR3 nucleotides read TGTGCCAGCAGACCAGGGGTCTCCTACAGGGAGACCCAGTACTTC. Translation gives CASRPGVSYRETQYF.

The genes are TRBV5-1 and TRBJ2-2; possible D gene TRBD1, 5 bases. The CDR3 is 15 amino acids. The V end was cut by 0 bases, the J end by 6 bases, with 12 bases between. Germline V gives CDR1 SGHRS, CDR2 YFSETQ. This CDR3 is CASSLERGVAGELFF. The CDR3 DNA sequence: TGCGCCAGCAGCTTGGAAAGGGGTGTTGCCGGGGAGCTGTTTTTT.

This clone showed up just a few times. The chain carries TRBV19 and TRBJ1-5; D unclear. Trimming removed 8 bases at V and 0 bases at J, with 11 bases between. CDR3 size: 14 residues. Germline V lookup: CDR1 LNHDA, CDR2 SQIVND (reference sequence). CDR3 amino acids: CASQDPYSNQPQHF. For the CDR3, the DNA is TGTGCCAGTCAGGACCCTTATAGCAATCAGCCCCAGCATTTT. Based on the CDR3 plus reference TRBV19 and TRBJ1-5, the full variable domain is DGGITQSPKYLFRKEGQNVTLSCEQNLNHDAMYWYRQDPGQGLRLIYYSQIVNDFQKGDIAEGYSVSREKKESFPLTVTSAQKNPTAFYLCASQDPYSNQPQHFGDGTRLSIL.

V gene TRBV18 combines with J gene TRBJ1-6; D unclear. The CDR3 sequence is 13 residues long. Germline V gives CDR1 KGHSH, CDR2 LQKENI. Between the trimmed V and J ends, which lost 4 bases and 9 bases, there was a span of 10 bases. The DNA for the CDR3 is TGTGCCAGCTCACAACAGCCCGCTTCACCCCTCCACTTT. It yields the protein CASSQQPASPLHF. The full variable domain, completed using reference TRBV18 and TRBJ1-6, is NAGVMQNPRHLVRRRGQEARLRCSPMKGHSHVYWYRQLPEEGLKFMVYLQKENIIDESGMPKERFSAEFPKEGPSILRIQQVVRGDSAAYFCASSQQPASPLHFGNGTRLTVT.

The CDR3 bases are TGTGCCAGCAGTTTAGGACTAGCGGGAGTCATCGGGGAGCTGTTTTTT. Protein sequence: CASSLGLAGVIGELFF. V gene TRBV27 combines with J gene TRBJ2-2; TRBD2 matches at 13 bases. Trimming removed 2 bases from V and 7 bases from J; junction bases left unmatched: 4. CDR1 is MNHEY and CDR2 is SMNVEV in the germline V gene (reference sequence). The CDR3 runs to 16 residues.

This chain links TRBV7-2 with TRBJ2-1, with 8 bases that match TRBD2. V was clipped by 4 bases and J by 0 bases; unmatched bases: 5. Per germline, CDR1 SGHTA and CDR2 FQGNSA. The CDR3 consists of 16 residues. As DNA, the CDR3 is TGTGCCAGCAGCTACAGGAGCGGGAGCTCCTACAATGAGCAGTTCTTC. Amino acids: CASSYRSGSSYNEQFF.

The V gene is TRBV5-1, the J gene TRBJ2-5; TRBD1 matches at 7 bases. The J segment lost 5 bases and the V segment lost 7 bases, leaving 11 bases of the junction unmatched. CDR3 size: 14 residues. Germline CDR1 SGHRS, CDR2 YFSETQ. The CDR3 loop reads CASSPQGSQETQYF. The DNA for the CDR3 is TGCGCCAGCTCGCCACAGGGGTCTCAGGAGACCCAGTACTTC.

J is TRBJ2-5 and V is TRBV5-1, with 7 positions matching TRBD2. Germline CDR1 reads SGHRS; CDR2 reads YFSETQ. After removal of 0 bases from V and 5 bases from J, the junction contained 16 bases not matched to a gene. The CDR3 is 18 amino acids. CDR3 amino acids: CASSLDPGGSVTGETQYF. CDR3 coding DNA: TGCGCCAGCAGCTTGGATCCCGGCGGGAGCGTGACGGGGGAGACCCAGTACTTC.

This clone was detected only a few times. The CDR3 reads CASKRRFF. Here the CDR3 DNA reads TGTGCCAGCAAAAGAAGGTTTTTT. The rearrangement links TRBV6-4 to TRBJ1-4; the D is unclear. Germline V lookup: CDR1 MRHNA, CDR2 SNTAGT. V lost 7 bases and J lost 16, with 7 bases in between. There are 8 residues in the CDR3.

This chain links TRBV19 with TRBJ2-7; possible D gene TRBD1, 7 bases. The V gene's germline CDR1 is LNHDA and CDR2 SQIVND (reference sequence). V lost 0 bases and J 9 bases, leaving 12 bases between the germline ends. This CDR3 region has 13 residues. DNA of the CDR3: TGTGCCAGTAGTATAGAGGCGGGACAGAGGCAGTACTTC. It specifies CASSIEAGQRQYF.

This chain uses TRBV29-1 with TRBJ1-2; D gene unclear. Germline V gene data show CDR1 as SQVTM and CDR2 as ANQGSEA. The CDR3 is made up of 12 amino acids. V lost 3 bases and J 2 bases, leaving 7 bases between the germline ends. CDR3 protein: CSVERGNYGYTF. CDR3 sequence (DNA): TGCAGCGTTGAGCGCGGGAACTATGGCTACACCTTC.

This chain links TRBV7-9 with TRBJ2-5; the D gene is possibly TRBD1 (5 bases). Germline V gene sequence: CDR1 SEHNR, CDR2 FQNEAQ (reference sequence). The CDR3 runs to 16 residues. V was pared by 1 base and J by 2 bases, with 14 bases between. CDR3 nucleotide sequence: TGTGCCAGCAGCTTAGAAGGGGCGCTTCTTCAAGAGACCCAGTACTTC. Translation: CASSLEGALLQETQYF.

The chain employs TRBV9 and TRBJ2-5; 7 bases align to TRBD1. After removal of 4 bases from V and 5 bases from J, the junction contained 5 bases not matched to a gene. The CDR3 length is 13 residues. Germline CDR1 reads SGDLS; CDR2 reads YYNGEE. This CDR3 is CASSRGGGETQYF. The DNA for the CDR3 is TGTGCCAGCAGCCGAGGGGGCGGGGAGACCCAGTACTTC.

V is TRBV20-1 and J is TRBJ2-2, with D hard to call. The CDR3 loop spans 11 amino acids. The germline CDR1 and CDR2 sequences are DFQATT and SNEGSKA (reference sequence). V shed 3 bases and J shed 10 bases, with 9 bases lying between them. This chain's CDR3 is CSARDPPELFF. The CDR3 nucleotides read TGCAGTGCTAGGGACCCCCCGGAGCTGTTTTTT.

The rearrangement links TRBV19 to TRBJ1-2, with TRBD1 identical over 7 bases. Losses at the gene ends were 6 bases for V and 8 bases for J; bases not matched to a gene: 9. The CDR3 is made up of 13 amino acids. In germline, CDR1 is LNHDA, CDR2 SQIVND (reference sequence). The CDR3 loop reads CASRTDRVHGYTF. The CDR3 region has the DNA TGTGCCAGTAGAACCGACAGGGTCCACGGCTACACCTTC.

This chain connects TRBV9 to TRBJ2-3; the D is unclear. V was clipped by 3 bases and J by 0 bases, with 14 bases between them. CDR1 and CDR2 (germline): SGDLS, YYNGEE. The CDR3 is 16 residues long. CDR3 in amino acids: CASSGRRAESTDTQYF. The CDR3 DNA reads as TGTGCCAGCAGCGGACGTCGGGCCGAGAGCACAGATACGCAGTATTTT.

This clone occurred a few times. Here the CDR3 DNA reads TGTGCCAGCAGCTTGGGTAGGAGGAGGGGGAACACTGAAGCTTTCTTT. This codes for CASSLGRRRGNTEAFF. V is TRBV5-6 and J is TRBJ1-1; D is possibly TRBD1 (5 bases). Germline V gives CDR1 SGHDT, CDR2 YYEEEE. V lost 0 bases, J lost 1 base, and 13 bases lay in between. CDR3 length: 16 residues.

The genes are TRBV6-6 and TRBJ2-1; D is perhaps TRBD1 or TRBD2 (5 bases each). CDR1 is MNHNY, CDR2 SVGAGI, per germline (reference sequence). V shed 2 bases and J shed 2 bases, with 13 bases lying between them. The CDR3 loop spans 16 amino acids. CDR3 region: CASSYSRGDTYNEQFF. In nucleotides, the CDR3 is TGTGCCAGCAGTTACAGCCGGGGCGATACCTACAATGAGCAGTTCTTC.

The rearrangement uses TRBV5-4 and TRBJ2-1; TRBD2 is a possible D gene (5 bases). This CDR3 region has 14 residues. V dropped 4 bases and J dropped 8 bases, with 16 bases sitting between them. The germline V gene has CDR1 SGHNT and CDR2 YYREEE (reference sequence). The CDR3 region has the DNA TGTGCCAGCAGCCCCGAGCCCGGGGTTTATGAGCAGTTCTTC. Protein product: CASSPEPGVYEQFF.

The V and J genes are TRBV5-4 and TRBJ2-1, with 8 bases that match TRBD1. CDR1 and CDR2 from the germline V gene are SGHNT and YYREEE (reference sequence). The CDR3 has 15 residues. The J segment lost 9 bases and the V segment lost 0 bases, leaving 8 bases of the junction unmatched. The DNA of the CDR3 is TGTGCCAGCAGCTTGGATCCAGGGGGCTTGCGTGAGCAGTTCTTC. Its translation is CASSLDPGGLREQFF.

This chain connects TRBV28 to TRBJ1-5; 10 nucleotides match TRBD1. This CDR3 has 15 amino acids. The germline CDR1 and CDR2 sequences are MDHEN and SYDVKM. The V gene end was trimmed by 3 bases and the J gene end by 6 bases; junction bases not matched to a gene: 5. CDR3 region: CASSFPGQGIQPQHF. DNA of the CDR3: TGTGCCAGCAGTTTCCCGGGACAGGGGATTCAGCCCCAGCATTTT.

This sequence joins TRBV6-5 and TRBJ2-1; D is uncertain. The length of the CDR3 is 15 residues. Trimming removed 2 bases from V and 0 bases from J, with 8 bases in between. The germline V gene encodes CDR1 MNHEY and CDR2 SVGAGI. CDR3: CASSYASRSYNEQFF. Here the CDR3 DNA reads TGTGCCAGCAGTTACGCGTCCCGCTCCTACAATGAGCAGTTCTTC.

The rearrangement uses TRBV10-3 and TRBJ2-3; 11 bases agree with TRBD2. The CDR3 runs to 15 residues. Trimming removed 10 bases from V and 5 bases from J; junction bases left unmatched: 11. Looked up from germline, CDR1 is ENHRY and CDR2 is SYGVKD. This chain's CDR3 is CATEKLAGEGDTQYF. The CDR3 DNA reads as TGTGCCACCGAAAAACTAGCGGGAGAAGGAGATACGCAGTATTTT.

The chain has TRBV4-3 and TRBJ1-5; possible D gene TRBD1, 5 bases. This CDR3 has 15 residues. The germline V and J ends were trimmed by 1 base and 2 bases, with 9 bases remaining between them. Germline V gene data show CDR1 as LGHNA and CDR2 as YSLEER. CDR3 sequence: CASSQGGKGNQPQHF. The CDR3 bases are TGCGCCAGCAGCCAAGGGGGGAAGGGCAATCAGCCCCAGCATTTT.

The V gene is TRBV30, the J gene TRBJ1-5; 10 bases are shared with TRBD1. This CDR3 spans 15 amino acids. Germline loops: CDR1 GTSNPN, CDR2 SVGIG (reference sequence). V was clipped by 6 bases and J by 2 bases; unmatched bases: 7. The CDR3 here is CACRKGTGGNQPQHF. CDR3 DNA sequence: TGTGCCTGCAGAAAAGGGACAGGGGGCAATCAGCCCCAGCATTTT.

The chain carries TRBV5-1 and TRBJ1-3, with 7 bases matching TRBD1. The trim removed 5 bases at V and 2 bases at J, leaving 7 bases unmatched. The CDR3 contains 15 residues. The germline V gene has CDR1 SGHRS and CDR2 YFSETQ. CDR3 in DNA: TGCGCCAGCAGAACAAGTACAGGGGCTGGAAACACCATATATTTT. Translated, it gives CASRTSTGAGNTIYF.